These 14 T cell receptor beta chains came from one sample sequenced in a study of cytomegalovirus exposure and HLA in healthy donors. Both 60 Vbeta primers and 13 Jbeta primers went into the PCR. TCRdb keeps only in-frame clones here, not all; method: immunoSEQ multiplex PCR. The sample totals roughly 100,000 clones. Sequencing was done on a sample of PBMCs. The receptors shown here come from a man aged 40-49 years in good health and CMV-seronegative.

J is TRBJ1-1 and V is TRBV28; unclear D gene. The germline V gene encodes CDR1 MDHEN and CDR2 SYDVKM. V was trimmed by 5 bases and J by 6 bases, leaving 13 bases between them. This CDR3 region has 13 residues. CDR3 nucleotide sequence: TGTGCCAGCAGTCTTTCAGGCAGCTCTGAAGCTTTCTTT. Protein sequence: CASSLSGSSEAFF.

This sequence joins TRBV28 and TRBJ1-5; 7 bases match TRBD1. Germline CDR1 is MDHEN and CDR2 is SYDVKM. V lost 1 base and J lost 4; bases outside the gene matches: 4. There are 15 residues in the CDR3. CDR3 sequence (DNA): TGTGCCAGCAGTTTATTAGGGACAGCTAATCAGCCCCAGCATTTT. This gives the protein CASSLLGTANQPQHF.

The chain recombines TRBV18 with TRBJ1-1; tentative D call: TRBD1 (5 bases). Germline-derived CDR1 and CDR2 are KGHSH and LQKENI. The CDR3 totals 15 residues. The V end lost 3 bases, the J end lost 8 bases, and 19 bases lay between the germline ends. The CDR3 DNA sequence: TGTGCCAGCTCACCTTCGGGGGGGTTAAGCGACGAAGCTTTCTTT. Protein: CASSPSGGLSDEAFF.

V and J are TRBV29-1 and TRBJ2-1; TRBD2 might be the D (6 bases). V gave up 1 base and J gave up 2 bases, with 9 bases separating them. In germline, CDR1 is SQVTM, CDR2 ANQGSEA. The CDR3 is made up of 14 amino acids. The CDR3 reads CSVEGAGAYNEQFF. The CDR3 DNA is TGCAGCGTTGAAGGAGCGGGTGCCTACAATGAGCAGTTCTTC.

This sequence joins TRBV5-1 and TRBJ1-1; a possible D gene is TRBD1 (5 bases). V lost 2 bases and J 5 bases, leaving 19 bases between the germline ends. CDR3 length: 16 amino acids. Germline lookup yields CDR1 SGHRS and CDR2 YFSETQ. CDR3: CASSFQRGRNPTEAFF. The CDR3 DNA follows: TGCGCCAGCAGCTTTCAAAGGGGCCGTAACCCTACTGAAGCTTTCTTT. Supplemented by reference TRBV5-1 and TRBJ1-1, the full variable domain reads KAGVTQTPRYLIKTRGQQVTLSCSPISGHRSVSWYQQTPGQGLQFLFEYFSETQRNKGNFPGRFSGRQFSNSRSEMNVSTLELGDSALYLCASSFQRGRNPTEAFFGQGTRLTVV.

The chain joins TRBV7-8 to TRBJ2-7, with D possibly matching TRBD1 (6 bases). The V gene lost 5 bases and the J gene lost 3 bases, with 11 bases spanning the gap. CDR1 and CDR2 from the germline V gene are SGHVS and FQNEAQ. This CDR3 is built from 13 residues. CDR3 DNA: TGTGCCAGCAGCCTACAGGGCCACTACGAGCAGTACTTC. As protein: CASSLQGHYEQYF.

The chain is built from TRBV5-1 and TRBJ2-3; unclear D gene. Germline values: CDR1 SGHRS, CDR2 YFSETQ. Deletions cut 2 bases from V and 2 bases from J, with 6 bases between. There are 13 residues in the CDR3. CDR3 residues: CASSFELTDTQYF. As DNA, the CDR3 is TGCGCCAGCAGCTTTGAACTCACAGATACGCAGTATTTT.

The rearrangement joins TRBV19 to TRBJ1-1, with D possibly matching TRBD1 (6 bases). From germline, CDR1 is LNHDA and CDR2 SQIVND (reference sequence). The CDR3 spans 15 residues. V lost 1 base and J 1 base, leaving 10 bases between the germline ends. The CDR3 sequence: CASSIVQGKNTEAFF. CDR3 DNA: TGTGCCAGTAGTATAGTCCAGGGGAAGAACACTGAAGCTTTCTTT.

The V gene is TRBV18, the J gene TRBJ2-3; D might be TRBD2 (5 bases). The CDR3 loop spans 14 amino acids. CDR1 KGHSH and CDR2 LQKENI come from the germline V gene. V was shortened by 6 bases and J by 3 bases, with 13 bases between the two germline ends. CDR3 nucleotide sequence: TGTGCCAGCTCCCCAGGACTTTTGACAGATACGCAGTATTTT. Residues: CASSPGLLTDTQYF.

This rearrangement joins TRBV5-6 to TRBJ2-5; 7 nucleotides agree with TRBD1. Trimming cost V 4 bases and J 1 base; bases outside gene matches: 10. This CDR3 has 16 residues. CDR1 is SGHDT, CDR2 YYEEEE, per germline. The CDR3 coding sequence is TGTGCCAGCAGCCAGCCCACAGGGGTTCCCCAAGAGACCCAGTACTTC. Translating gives CASSQPTGVPQETQYF.

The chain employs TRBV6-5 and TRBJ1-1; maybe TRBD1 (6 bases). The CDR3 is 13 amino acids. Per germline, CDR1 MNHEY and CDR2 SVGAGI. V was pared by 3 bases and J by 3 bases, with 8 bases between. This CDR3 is CASSYNRDTEAFF. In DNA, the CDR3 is TGTGCCAGCAGTTATAACAGGGACACTGAAGCTTTCTTT.

The CDR3 reads CASSNNRGSPLHF. The CDR3 bases are TGTGCCAGCAGTAATAACAGGGGTTCACCCCTCCACTTT. The gene calls are TRBV6-5 and TRBJ1-6; 7 positions agree with TRBD1. The CDR3 is 13 residues long. V dropped 5 bases and J dropped 9; count of bases not matched to a gene: 4. CDR1 is MNHEY, CDR2 SVGAGI, per germline.

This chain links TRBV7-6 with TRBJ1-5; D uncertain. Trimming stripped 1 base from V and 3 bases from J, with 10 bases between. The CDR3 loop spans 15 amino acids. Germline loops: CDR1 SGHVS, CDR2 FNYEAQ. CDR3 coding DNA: TGTGCCAGCAGCTTAGGGCCACAGCTCAATCAGCCCCAGCATTTT. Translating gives CASSLGPQLNQPQHF.

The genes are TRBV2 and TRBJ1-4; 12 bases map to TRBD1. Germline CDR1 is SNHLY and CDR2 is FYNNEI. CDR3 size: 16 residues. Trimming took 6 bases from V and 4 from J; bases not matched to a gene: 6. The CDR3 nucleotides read TGTGCCAGCAGACGGGACAGGGGGCTTATTAATGAAAAACTGTTTTTT. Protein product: CASRRDRGLINEKLFF.